The 15 T cell receptor beta chains in this list originate from one sample, sequenced in a study of cytomegalovirus exposure and HLA in healthy donors. PCR amplification relied on 60 Vbeta primers (plus 13 Jbeta primers). The data were produced by immunoSEQ multiplex PCR, yet TCRdb's version contains in-frame clones alone and is incomplete. The table records 100,000 to 150,000 clones, 81% of them present only once. The sample consisted of PBMCs. These receptors all come from a middle-aged woman in good health and CMV-seropositive.

There are a few counts of this clone. V gene TRBV7-9 combines with J gene TRBJ1-1, with unresolved D. V gave up 3 bases and J gave up 6 bases, with 8 bases separating them. This CDR3 has 12 amino acids. Germline CDR1 and CDR2: SEHNR and FQNEAQ (reference sequence). The CDR3 spells CASSLRAPEAFF. For the CDR3, the DNA is TGTGCCAGCAGCTTGAGAGCCCCTGAAGCTTTCTTT.

The genes are TRBV9 and TRBJ2-1; 7 bases agree with TRBD2. Germline V gives CDR1 SGDLS, CDR2 YYNGEE. Trimming cost V 0 bases and J 2 bases; bases outside gene matches: 5. The CDR3 extends over 16 amino acids. The CDR3 nucleotides read TGTGCCAGCAGCGTAGGGCGGGAGAGAGCCTACAATGAGCAGTTCTTC. Translated, it gives CASSVGRERAYNEQFF.

This rearrangement joins TRBV4-2 to TRBJ2-1; unclear D gene. Germline lookup yields CDR1 LGHNA and CDR2 YNFKEQ. The CDR3 is made up of 15 amino acids. Trimming cost V 1 base and J 4 bases, with 11 bases left between them. The CDR3 DNA reads TGTGCCAGCAGCCAAGGAGTGACTTTTTACAATGAGCAGTTCTTC. Protein product: CASSQGVTFYNEQFF.

This clone was counted a few times. The chain carries TRBV9 and TRBJ2-1; maybe TRBD1 (5 bases). This CDR3 comprises 15 residues. V was trimmed by 0 bases and J by 2 bases, leaving 9 bases between them. The germline V gene encodes CDR1 SGDLS and CDR2 YYNGEE. The CDR3 reads CASSVGGPTYNEQFF. The CDR3, as DNA: TGTGCCAGCAGCGTAGGGGGCCCCACCTACAATGAGCAGTTCTTC.

The V gene is TRBV27, the J gene TRBJ2-7; D is perhaps TRBD1 (6 bases). V was pared by 1 base and J by 2 bases, with 24 bases between. CDR1 and CDR2 (germline): MNHEY, SMNVEV (reference sequence). CDR3 size: 19 residues. CDR3 coding DNA: TGTGCCAGCAGTTTATTCGGGACAACCTCAGGGGTAGGAACCTACGAGCAGTACTTC. Translation gives CASSLFGTTSGVGTYEQYF.

This chain joins TRBV6-1 and TRBJ1-2; 9 nucleotides line up with TRBD1. With 11 bases clipped from V and 4 bases from J, the junction kept 8 bases outside the gene matches. CDR1 is MNHNS, CDR2 SASEGT, per germline. The CDR3 is 13 amino acids. CDR3 residues: CAYRDREPYGYTF. The CDR3 DNA reads as TGTGCCTACCGGGACAGGGAACCCTATGGCTACACCTTC.

This clone appeared once. CDR3 sequence: CASSSKTTGSTEAFF. The CDR3 bases are TGTGCCAGCAGCTCCAAGACGACAGGGTCCACTGAAGCTTTCTTT. V is TRBV5-8 and J is TRBJ1-1; 7 nucleotides line up with TRBD1. Germline V lookup: CDR1 SGHTS, CDR2 YDEGEE. V was pared by 3 bases and J by 4 bases, with 9 bases of the junction left unmatched. The CDR3 totals 15 residues.

This chain links TRBV6-6 with TRBJ2-1; 11 bases are shared with TRBD2. Unmatched junction bases numbered 3, after V lost 3 bases and J lost 8 bases. Per germline, CDR1 MNHNY and CDR2 SVGAGI (reference sequence). This CDR3 is built from 14 residues. The CDR3: CASSYTSGSDEQFF. The CDR3 nucleotides are TGTGCCAGCAGTTATACTAGCGGGAGCGATGAGCAGTTCTTC.

The gene calls are TRBV5-4 and TRBJ2-1, with D possibly being TRBD1 (6 bases). The V gene lost 4 bases and the J gene lost 8 bases, with 19 bases spanning the gap. This CDR3 has 15 amino acids. Germline V gene data show CDR1 as SGHNT and CDR2 as YYREEE (reference sequence). In DNA, the CDR3 is TGTGCCAGCAGCAGGGGTGGTGGGGGCGACGATGAGCAGTTCTTC. As protein: CASSRGGGGDDEQFF. Full variable domain (remainder filled in from reference TRBV5-4 and TRBJ2-1): ETGVTQSPTHLIKTRGQQVTLRCSSQSGHNTVSWYQQALGQGPQFIFQYYREEENGRGNFPPRFSGLQFPNYSSELNVNALELDDSALYLCASSRGGGGDDEQFFGPGTRLTVL.

V and J are TRBV2 and TRBJ2-3, with a tentative D call TRBD2 (6 bases). Trimming took off 6 bases at V and 2 bases at J, with 15 bases between the two ends. From germline, CDR1 is SNHLY and CDR2 FYNNEI. The length of the CDR3 is 15 residues. The CDR3 is CASSTSSGHTDTQYF. CDR3 DNA: TGTGCCAGCAGCACTAGTAGCGGTCACACAGATACGCAGTATTTT.

CDR3 sequence: CASSRTGDYEQYF. The CDR3, as DNA: TGTGCCAGCAGCCGGACAGGTGACTACGAGCAGTACTTC. The J gene is TRBJ2-7, the V gene TRBV5-6; TRBD1 matches at 7 bases. Germline values: CDR1 SGHDT, CDR2 YYEEEE. CDR3 length: 13 residues. With 4 bases clipped from V and 3 bases from J, the junction kept 4 bases outside the gene matches.

This CDR3 is CASSIVPLRGLTSLRDEQYF. The DNA for the CDR3 is TGTGCCAGTAGTATAGTGCCCCTCAGGGGGCTCACCTCTCTACGTGACGAGCAGTACTTC. The chain has TRBV19 and TRBJ2-7, with TRBD1 matching over 8 bases. The germline gives CDR1 LNHDA, CDR2 SQIVND (reference sequence). The V and J ends lost 1 base and 5 bases, in that order; junction bases with no gene match: 22. The CDR3 totals 20 residues.

The chain couples TRBV9 to TRBJ2-2, with a weak D call TRBD2 (5 bases). Trimming removed 6 bases from V and 4 bases from J, with 16 bases in between. From germline, CDR1 is SGDLS and CDR2 YYNGEE. This CDR3 is 15 amino acids long. CDR3 loop: CASKYSGGGTGELFF. In DNA form, the CDR3 reads TGTGCCAGCAAGTATTCGGGTGGAGGCACCGGGGAGCTGTTTTTT.

With regard to this clone: A junction boundary mismatches the germline segment, possibly from a read error. This chain joins TRBV7-9 and TRBJ2-7; D is undetermined. Germline CDR1 is SEHNR and CDR2 is FQNEAQ (reference sequence). This CDR3 is built from 11 residues. For the CDR3, the DNA is TGTTCCAGCAGCTCGAGCGACGAGCAGTACTTC. Residues: CSSSSSDEQYF.

This chain joins TRBV5-6 and TRBJ2-5, with 7 bases matching TRBD1. From germline, CDR1 is SGHDT and CDR2 YYEEEE. This CDR3 comprises 13 residues. J gave up 2 bases and V 7 bases, and 5 bases lay outside the gene matches. As DNA, the CDR3 is TGTGCCAGCGGGACAGAGCCTCAAGAGACCCAGTACTTC. This gives the protein CASGTEPQETQYF.